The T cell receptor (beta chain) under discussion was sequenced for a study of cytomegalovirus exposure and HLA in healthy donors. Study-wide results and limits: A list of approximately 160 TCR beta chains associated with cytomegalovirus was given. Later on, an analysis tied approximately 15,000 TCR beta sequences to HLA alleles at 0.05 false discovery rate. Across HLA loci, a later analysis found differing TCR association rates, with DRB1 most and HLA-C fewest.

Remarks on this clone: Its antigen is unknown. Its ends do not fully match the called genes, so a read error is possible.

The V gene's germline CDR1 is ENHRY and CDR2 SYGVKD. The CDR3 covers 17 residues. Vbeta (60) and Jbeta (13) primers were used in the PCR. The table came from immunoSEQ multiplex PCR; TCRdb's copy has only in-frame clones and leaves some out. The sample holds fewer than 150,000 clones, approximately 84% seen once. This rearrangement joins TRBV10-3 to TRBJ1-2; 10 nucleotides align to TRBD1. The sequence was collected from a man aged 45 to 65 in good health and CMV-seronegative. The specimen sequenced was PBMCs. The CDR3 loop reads CAIRESTGGLTNYGYTF. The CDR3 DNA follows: TGTGCCATCCGTGAGTCGACAGGGGGCTTAACTAACTATGGCTACACCTTC.